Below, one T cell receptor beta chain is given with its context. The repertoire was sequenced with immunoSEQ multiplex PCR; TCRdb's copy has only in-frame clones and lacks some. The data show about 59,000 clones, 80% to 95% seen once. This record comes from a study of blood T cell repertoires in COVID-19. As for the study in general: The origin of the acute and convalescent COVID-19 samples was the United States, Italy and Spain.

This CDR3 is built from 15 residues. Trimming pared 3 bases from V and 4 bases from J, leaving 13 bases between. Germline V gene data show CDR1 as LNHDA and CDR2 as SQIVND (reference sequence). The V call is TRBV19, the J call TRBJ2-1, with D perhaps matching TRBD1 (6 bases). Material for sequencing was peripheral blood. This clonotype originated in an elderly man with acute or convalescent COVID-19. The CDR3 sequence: CASSIARDNYNEQFF. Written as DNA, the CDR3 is TGTGCCAGTAGTATCGCCAGGGACAATTACAATGAGCAGTTCTTC. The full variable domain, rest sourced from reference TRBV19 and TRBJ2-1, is DGGITQSPKYLFRKEGQNVTLSCEQNLNHDAMYWYRQDPGQGLRLIYYSQIVNDFQKGDIAEGYSVSREKKESFPLTVTSAQKNPTAFYLCASSIARDNYNEQFFGPGTRLTVL.